The source of this T cell receptor beta chain is a study of shared T cell receptors in the human thymus. The repertoire was sequenced with immunoSEQ multiplex PCR; TCRdb's copy has only in-frame clones and lacks some. Of around 730,000 clones in the sample, approximately 85% were seen once. The CDR3 is made up of 17 amino acids. Trimming left V 5 bases short and J 7 bases short, with 23 bases between. Germline V gene data show CDR1 as MDHEN and CDR2 as SYDVKM. These data were also filed under a second study, of human thymus T cells.

Sequenced sample: thymocytes. V usage is TRBV28 and J usage is TRBJ1-4; possibly TRBD1 for D (6 bases). The receptor comes from a girl under three years old with a congenital heart defect. CDR3 nucleotide sequence: TGTGCCAGCAGTCTTACAGGGATTTGGTCGCCCAGTGAAAAACTGTTTTTT. It encodes CASSLTGIWSPSEKLFF.